The source of this TCR beta chain is a study of T-cell memory formation after mild COVID-19. Study observations and caveats: Of the contracting clones, CD4+ ones lay mainly in CM and EM, and CD8+ ones in EMRA.

Worth noting for this clonotype: Its antigen is not known.

V lost 0 bases to trimming and J lost 10 bases; unmatched junction nucleotides: 12. Germline CDR1 MGHRA, CDR2 YSYEKL. The CDR3 covers 16 residues. TCRdb reprocessed the 5' RACE reads via MiXCR and lists one record per CDR3 protein. The table lists about 190,000 distinct CDR3 sequences, 15% to 20% of them singletons. Sequenced sample: PBMCs or a T cell subset sorted from them (not recorded which). The V call is TRBV4-1, the J call TRBJ2-1, with 7 bases fitting TRBD1. This clonotype originated in an adult woman who had mild COVID-19 (a few samples of this study predate the infection). Cell type and time point are not known. CDR3 loop: CASSQDSSRGRREQFF. Here the CDR3 DNA reads TGCGCCAGCAGCCAAGATTCGAGTAGGGGGCGGAGGGAGCAGTTCTTC.